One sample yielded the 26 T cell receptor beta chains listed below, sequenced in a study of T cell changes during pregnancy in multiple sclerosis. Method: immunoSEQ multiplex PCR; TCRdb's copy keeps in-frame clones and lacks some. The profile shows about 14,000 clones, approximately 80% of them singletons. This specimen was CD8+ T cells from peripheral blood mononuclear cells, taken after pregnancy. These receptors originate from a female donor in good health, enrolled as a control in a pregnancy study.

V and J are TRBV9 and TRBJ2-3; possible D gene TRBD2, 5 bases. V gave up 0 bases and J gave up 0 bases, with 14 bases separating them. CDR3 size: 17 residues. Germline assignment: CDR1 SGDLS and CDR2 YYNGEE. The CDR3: CASSVEGRRKSTDTQYF. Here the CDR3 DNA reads TGTGCCAGCAGCGTAGAAGGGCGGAGGAAAAGCACAGATACGCAGTATTTT.

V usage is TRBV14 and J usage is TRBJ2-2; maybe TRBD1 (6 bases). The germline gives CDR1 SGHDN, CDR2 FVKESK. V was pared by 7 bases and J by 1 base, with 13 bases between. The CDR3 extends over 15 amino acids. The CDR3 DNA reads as TGTGCCAGCAACACGGGACATCTGAACACCGGGGAGCTGTTTTTT. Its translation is CASNTGHLNTGELFF. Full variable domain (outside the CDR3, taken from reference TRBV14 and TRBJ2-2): EAGVTQFPSHSVIEKGQTVTLRCDPISGHDNLYWYRRVMGKEIKFLLHFVKESKQDESGMPNNRFLAERTGGTYSTLKVQPAELEDSGVYFCASNTGHLNTGELFFGEGSRLTVL.

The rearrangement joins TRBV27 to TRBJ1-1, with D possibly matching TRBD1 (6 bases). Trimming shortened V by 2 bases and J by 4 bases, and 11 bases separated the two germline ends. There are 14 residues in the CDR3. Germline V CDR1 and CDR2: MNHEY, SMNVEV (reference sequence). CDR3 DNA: TGTGCCAGCAGTTTACTTAGAGGGGGCACTGAAGCTTTCTTT. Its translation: CASSLLRGGTEAFF.

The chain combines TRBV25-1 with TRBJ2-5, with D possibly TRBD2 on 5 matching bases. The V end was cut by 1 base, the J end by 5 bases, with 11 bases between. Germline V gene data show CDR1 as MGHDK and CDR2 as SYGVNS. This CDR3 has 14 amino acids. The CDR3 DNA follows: TGTGCCAGCAGTGAATCTGAGGGTGGGGAGACCCAGTACTTC. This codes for CASSESEGGETQYF.

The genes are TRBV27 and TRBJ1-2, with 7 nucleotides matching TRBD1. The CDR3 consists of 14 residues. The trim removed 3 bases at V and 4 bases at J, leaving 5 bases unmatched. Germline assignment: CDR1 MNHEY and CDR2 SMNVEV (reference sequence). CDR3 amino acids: CASSFGGGAYGYTF. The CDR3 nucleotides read TGTGCCAGCAGTTTTGGAGGGGGCGCCTATGGCTACACCTTC.

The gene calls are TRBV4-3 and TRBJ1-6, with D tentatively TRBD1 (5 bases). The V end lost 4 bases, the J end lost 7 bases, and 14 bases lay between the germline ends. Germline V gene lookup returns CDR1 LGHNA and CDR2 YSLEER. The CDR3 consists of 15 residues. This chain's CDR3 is CASSLKRGLNSPLHF. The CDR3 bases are TGCGCCAGCAGCCTCAAGCGGGGGTTAAATTCACCCCTCCACTTT.

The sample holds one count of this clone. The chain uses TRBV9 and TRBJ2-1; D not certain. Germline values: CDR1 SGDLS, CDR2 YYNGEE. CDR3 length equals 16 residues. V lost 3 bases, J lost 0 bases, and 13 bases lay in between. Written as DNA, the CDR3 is TGTGCCAGCAGCGCCCCTCACGAGAGCTCCTACAATGAGCAGTTCTTC. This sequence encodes CASSAPHESSYNEQFF. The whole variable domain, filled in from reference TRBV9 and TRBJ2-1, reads DSGVTQTPKHLITATGQRVTLRCSPRSGDLSVYWYQQSLDQGLQFLIQYYNGEERAKGNILERFSAQQFPDLHSELNLSSLELGDSALYFCASSAPHESSYNEQFFGPGTRLTVL.

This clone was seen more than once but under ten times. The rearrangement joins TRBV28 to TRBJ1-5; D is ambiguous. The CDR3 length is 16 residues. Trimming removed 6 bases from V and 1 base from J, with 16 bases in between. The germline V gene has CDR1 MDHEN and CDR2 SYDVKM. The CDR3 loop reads CASSNRATRSNQPQHF. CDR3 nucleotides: TGTGCCAGCAGCAACCGCGCCACGAGGAGCAATCAGCCCCAGCATTTT.

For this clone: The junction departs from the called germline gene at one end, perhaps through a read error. CDR3 in amino acids: CASSLARTAAYEQYF. DNA for the CDR3: TGTGCCAGCAGCCTAGCCCGGACAGCAGCCTACGAGCAGTACTTC. This chain links TRBV11-1 with TRBJ2-7, with D possibly TRBD1 on 6 matching bases. Germline CDR1 reads SGHAT; CDR2 reads FQDESV (reference sequence). CDR3 size: 15 residues.

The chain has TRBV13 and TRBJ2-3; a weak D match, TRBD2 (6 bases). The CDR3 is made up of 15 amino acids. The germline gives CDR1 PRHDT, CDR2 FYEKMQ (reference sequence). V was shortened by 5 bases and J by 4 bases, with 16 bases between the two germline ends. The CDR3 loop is CASSGASVRADTQYF. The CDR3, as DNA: TGTGCCAGCAGCGGGGCTAGCGTACGGGCAGATACGCAGTATTTT.

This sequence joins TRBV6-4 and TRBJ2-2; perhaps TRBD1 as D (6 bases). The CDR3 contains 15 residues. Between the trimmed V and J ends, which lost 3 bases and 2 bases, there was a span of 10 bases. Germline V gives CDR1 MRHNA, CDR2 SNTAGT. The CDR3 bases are TGTGCCAGCAGTGATAAGGGGGAAAACACCGGGGAGCTGTTTTTT. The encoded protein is CASSDKGENTGELFF.

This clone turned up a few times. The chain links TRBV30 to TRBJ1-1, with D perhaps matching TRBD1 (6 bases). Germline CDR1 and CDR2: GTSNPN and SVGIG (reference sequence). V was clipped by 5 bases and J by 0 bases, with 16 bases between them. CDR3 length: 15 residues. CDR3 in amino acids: CAWATGTTMNTEAFF. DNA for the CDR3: TGTGCCTGGGCAACCGGGACAACCATGAACACTGAAGCTTTCTTT.

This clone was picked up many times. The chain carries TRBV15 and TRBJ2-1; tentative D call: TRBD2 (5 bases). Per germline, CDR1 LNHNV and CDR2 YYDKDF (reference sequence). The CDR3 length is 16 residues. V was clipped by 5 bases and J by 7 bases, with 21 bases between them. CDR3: CATSPSLGSGWNEQFF. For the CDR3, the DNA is TGTGCCACCAGCCCCTCTCTGGGCTCGGGGTGGAATGAGCAGTTCTTC.

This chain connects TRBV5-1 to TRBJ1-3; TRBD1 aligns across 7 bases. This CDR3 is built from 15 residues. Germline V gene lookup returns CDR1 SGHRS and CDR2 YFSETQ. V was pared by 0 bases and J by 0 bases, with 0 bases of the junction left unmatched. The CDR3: CASSLDRGSGNTIYF. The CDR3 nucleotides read TGCGCCAGCAGCTTGGACAGGGGCTCTGGAAACACCATATATTTT.

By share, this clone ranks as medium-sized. CDR3 sequence: CASSPTDTYGYTF. The DNA for the CDR3 is TGTGCCAGCAGTCCCACCGACACCTATGGCTACACCTTC. The chain employs TRBV6-5 and TRBJ1-2; the D is unclear. There are 13 residues in the CDR3. V dropped 5 bases and J dropped 4 bases, with 11 bases sitting between them. Germline V gives CDR1 MNHEY, CDR2 SVGAGI.

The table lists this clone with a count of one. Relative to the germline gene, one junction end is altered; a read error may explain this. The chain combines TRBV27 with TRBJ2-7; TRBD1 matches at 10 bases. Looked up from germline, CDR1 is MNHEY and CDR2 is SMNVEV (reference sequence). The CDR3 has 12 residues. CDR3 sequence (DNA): TGTGCCAGCAGCGAACGTGGACAGGGGGAACACTTC. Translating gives CASSERGQGEHF.

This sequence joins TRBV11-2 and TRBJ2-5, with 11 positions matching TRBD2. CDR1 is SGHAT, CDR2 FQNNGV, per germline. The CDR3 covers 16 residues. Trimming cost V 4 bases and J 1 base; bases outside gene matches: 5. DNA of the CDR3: TGTGCCAGCAGCTCCGGGACTAGCGGATTCCAAGAGACCCAGTACTTC. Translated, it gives CASSSGTSGFQETQYF.

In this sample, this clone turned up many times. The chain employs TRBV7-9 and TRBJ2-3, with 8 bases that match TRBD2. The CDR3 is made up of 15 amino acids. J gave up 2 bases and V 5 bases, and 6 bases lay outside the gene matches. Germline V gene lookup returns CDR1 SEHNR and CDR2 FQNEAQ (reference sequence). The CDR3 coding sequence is TGTGCCAGCAGCCTCCTGCGGGGGGACACAGATACGCAGTATTTT. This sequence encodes CASSLLRGDTDTQYF.

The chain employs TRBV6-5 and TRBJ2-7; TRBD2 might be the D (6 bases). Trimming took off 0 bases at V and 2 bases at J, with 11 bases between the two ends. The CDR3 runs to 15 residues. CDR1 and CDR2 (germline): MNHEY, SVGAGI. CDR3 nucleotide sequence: TGTGCCAGCAGTTACTCGAGTAGCGGCCCCTACGAGCAGTACTTC. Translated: CASSYSSSGPYEQYF.

The CDR3 here is CASSFPGQGAHEQYF. For the CDR3, the DNA is TGTGCCAGCAGCTTCCCGGGACAGGGGGCCCACGAGCAGTACTTC. V is TRBV7-9 and J is TRBJ2-7; 12 bases map to TRBD1. With V trimmed by 3 bases and J by 5 bases, 5 bases remained unmatched. The V gene's germline CDR1 is SEHNR and CDR2 FQNEAQ (reference sequence). The CDR3 covers 15 residues. Combining the CDR3 with reference TRBV7-9 and TRBJ2-7 gives the whole variable domain DTGVSQNPRHKITKRGQNVTFRCDPISEHNRLYWYRQTLGQGPEFLTYFQNEAQLEKSRLLSDRFSAERPKGSFSTLEIQRTEQGDSAMYLCASSFPGQGAHEQYFGPGTRLTVT.

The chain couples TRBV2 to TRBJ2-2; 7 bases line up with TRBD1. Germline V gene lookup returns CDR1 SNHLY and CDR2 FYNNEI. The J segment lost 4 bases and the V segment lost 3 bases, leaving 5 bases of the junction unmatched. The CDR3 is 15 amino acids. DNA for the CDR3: TGTGCCAGCAGTGAGGCCCCAGGGGGCACCGGGGAGCTGTTTTTT. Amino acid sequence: CASSEAPGGTGELFF.

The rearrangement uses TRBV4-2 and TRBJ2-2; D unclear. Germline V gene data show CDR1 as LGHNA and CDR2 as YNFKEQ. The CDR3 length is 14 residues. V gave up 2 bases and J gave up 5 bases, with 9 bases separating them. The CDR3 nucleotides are TGTGCCAGCAGCCAAAAACTCGAAACCGGGGAGCTGTTTTTT. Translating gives CASSQKLETGELFF.

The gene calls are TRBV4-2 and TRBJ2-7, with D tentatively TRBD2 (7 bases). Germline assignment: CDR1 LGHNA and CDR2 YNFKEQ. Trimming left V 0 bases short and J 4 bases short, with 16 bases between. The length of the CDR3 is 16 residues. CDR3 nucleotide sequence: TGTGCCAGCAGCCAAGAAGGTGGGGGGGCCTCATACGAGCAGTACTTC. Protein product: CASSQEGGGASYEQYF.

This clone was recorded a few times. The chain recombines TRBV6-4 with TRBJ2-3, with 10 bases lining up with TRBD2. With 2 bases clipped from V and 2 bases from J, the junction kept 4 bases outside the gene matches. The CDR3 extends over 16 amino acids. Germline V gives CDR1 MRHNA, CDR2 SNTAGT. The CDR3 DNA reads TGTGCCAGCAGTGACGAAGCGGGGGGGATCACAGATACGCAGTATTTT. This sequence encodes CASSDEAGGITDTQYF.

The CDR3 nucleotides read TGTGCCAGCAGTGACCTTGGACTAGCGGAAGAGACCCAGTACTTC. Its translation: CASSDLGLAEETQYF. The chain has TRBV27 and TRBJ2-5, with TRBD2 matching 10 bases. Trimming at V came to 5 bases and at J to 3 bases, leaving 6 bases not matched to a gene. Germline values: CDR1 MNHEY, CDR2 SMNVEV (reference sequence). This CDR3 spans 15 amino acids.

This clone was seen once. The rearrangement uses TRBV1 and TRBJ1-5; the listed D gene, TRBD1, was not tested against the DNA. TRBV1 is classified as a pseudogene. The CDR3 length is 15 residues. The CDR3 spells CTSSQGGRGEQPQHF. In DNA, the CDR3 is TGCACCAGCAGCCAAGGGGGCAGGGGAGAGCAGCCCCAGCATTTT.